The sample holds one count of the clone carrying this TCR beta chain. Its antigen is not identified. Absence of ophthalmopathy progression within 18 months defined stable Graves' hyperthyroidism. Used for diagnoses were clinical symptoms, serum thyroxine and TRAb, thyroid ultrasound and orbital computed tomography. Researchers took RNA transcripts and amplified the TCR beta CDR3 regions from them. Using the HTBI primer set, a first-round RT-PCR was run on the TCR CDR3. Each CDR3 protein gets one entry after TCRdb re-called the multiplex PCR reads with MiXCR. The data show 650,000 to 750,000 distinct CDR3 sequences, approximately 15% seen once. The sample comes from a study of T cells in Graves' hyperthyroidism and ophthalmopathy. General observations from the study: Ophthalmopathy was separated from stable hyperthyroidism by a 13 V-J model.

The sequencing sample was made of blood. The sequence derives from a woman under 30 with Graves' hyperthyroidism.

This CDR3 reads CASSLGWDRSKYNEQFF. For the CDR3, the DNA is TGTGCCAGCAGCTTAGGTTGGGACAGGAGTAAATACAATGAGCAGTTCTTC. V and J are TRBV7-2 and TRBJ2-1, with 8 positions matching TRBD1. Trimming at V came to 1 base and at J to 4 bases, leaving 9 bases not matched to a gene. The CDR3 length is 17 residues. Looked up from germline, CDR1 is SGHTA and CDR2 is FQGNSA.